The clone carrying this TCR beta chain has a handful of counts. Antigen: not known. The data are from a study of T-cell memory formation after mild COVID-19. General study findings and limits: A subset of responding clones appeared in pre-infection memory, suggesting cross-reactive memory joined. Among contracting clones, CD4+ were mainly CM/EM and CD8+ enriched in EMRA. Clones that contracted from day 15 to 85 were balanced CD4/CD8, while later expanders leaned CD4+.

After 5'RACE with constant-segment primers, TCR alpha and TCR beta cDNA libraries carrying sample barcodes and UMIs were obtained. Using its own MiXCR run on the 5' RACE reads, TCRdb lists one record per CDR3 protein. The table includes over 300,000 distinct CDR3 sequences, around a fifth detected once. Unmatched junction bases numbered 6, after V lost 4 bases and J lost 4 bases. The CDR3 has 15 amino acids. Germline V gene lookup returns CDR1 SGHRS and CDR2 YFSETQ. Sequenced input: PBMCs or a T cell subset sorted from them (not recorded which). This rearrangement joins TRBV5-1 to TRBJ2-1; 9 bases are shared with TRBD2. This clonotype was obtained from a man between 18 and 29 years old who had mild COVID-19 (a few samples of this study predate the infection). Cell type and time point are not known. This chain's CDR3 is CASSTSSGAYNEQFF. DNA for the CDR3: TGCGCCAGCAGCACGTCTAGCGGGGCGTACAATGAGCAGTTCTTC.